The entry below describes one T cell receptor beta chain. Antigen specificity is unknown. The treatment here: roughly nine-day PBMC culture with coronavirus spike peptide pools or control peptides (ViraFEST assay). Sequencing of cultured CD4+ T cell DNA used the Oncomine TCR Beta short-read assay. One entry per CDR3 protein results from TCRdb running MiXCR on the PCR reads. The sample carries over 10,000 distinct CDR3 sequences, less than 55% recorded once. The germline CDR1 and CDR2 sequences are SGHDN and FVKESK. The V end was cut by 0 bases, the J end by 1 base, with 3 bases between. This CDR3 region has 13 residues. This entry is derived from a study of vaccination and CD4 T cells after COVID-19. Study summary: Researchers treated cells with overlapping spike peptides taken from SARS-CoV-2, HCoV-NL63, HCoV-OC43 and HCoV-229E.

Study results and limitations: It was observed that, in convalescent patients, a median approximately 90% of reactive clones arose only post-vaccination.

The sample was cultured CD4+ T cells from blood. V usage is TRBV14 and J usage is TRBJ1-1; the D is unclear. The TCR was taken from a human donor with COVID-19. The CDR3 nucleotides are TGTGCCAGCAGCCAAGACGAGAACACTGAAGCTTTCTTT. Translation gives CASSQDENTEAFF.